Reported below is one T cell receptor (beta chain). In TCRdb, the 5' RACE reads were re-called with MiXCR into one record per CDR3 protein. The table has about 82,000 distinct CDR3 sequences, approximately 13% seen once. The data belong to a study of T-cell memory formation after mild COVID-19. Turning to the study itself: TCR clusters were largely donor specific.

The CDR3 has 15 amino acids. V was clipped by 3 bases and J by 2 bases; unmatched bases: 6. Germline assignment: CDR1 MGHRA and CDR2 YSYEKL. Sequenced: PBMCs or a T cell subset sorted from them (not recorded which). V is TRBV4-1 and J is TRBJ2-7, with TRBD1 matching 8 bases. This TCR was recovered from an adult woman who had mild COVID-19 (a few samples of this study predate the infection). Cell type and time point are not known. The CDR3: CASSQEETGAYEQYF. The CDR3 DNA is TGCGCCAGCAGCCAGGAAGAGACAGGGGCCTACGAGCAGTACTTC.